Shown below are 27 T cell receptor delta chains from a single sample sequenced in a study of human gamma delta and Vdelta1 T cells. TCRdb reanalysed the PCR reads via CATT. The profile covers some 6,100 delta-chain clones, with less than 50% appearing a single time and about 6.2% taken by the ten largest. The antigens of these receptors remain unknown. The material sequenced was Vdelta1 gamma-delta T cells from blood grown in culture (DOT cells). The receptors were sampled from a human donor in good health.

About this clone itself: The junction differs from germline at one of its ends, possibly a read error. This chain links TRDV1 with TRDJ1, with 8 bases identical to TRDD3. From germline, CDR1 is TSWWSYY and CDR2 QGS. This CDR3 has 18 amino acids. The CDR3 region has the DNA TGCTCTGGGGAACTTAATGGGCTGGGGGACAACTACACCGATAAACTCATCTTT. Amino acids: CSGELNGLGDNYTDKLIF.

In its sample, this clone ranks as medium-sized. The V and J genes are TRDV1 and TRDJ1; 8 nucleotides align to TRDD2. This CDR3 has 22 residues. Germline V gene sequence: CDR1 TSWWSYY, CDR2 QGS. After removal of 2 bases from V and 4 bases from J, the junction contained 27 bases not matched to a gene. The CDR3 sequence is CALGEEKLPTGWIRYVNDKLIF. In nucleotides, the CDR3 is TGTGCTCTTGGGGAAGAGAAACTTCCTACGGGGTGGATAAGATATGTCAACGATAAACTCATCTTT.

The sample holds a few counts of this clone. The V and J genes are TRDV1 and TRDJ1, with 11 bases matching TRDD3. The CDR3 runs 23 residues. V dropped 0 bases and J dropped 2; count of bases not matched to a gene: 23. The germline gives CDR1 TSWWSYY, CDR2 QGS. The CDR3 nucleotides are TGTGCTCTTGGGGAACTTCAAGGTTTTTTTTGGGGGATACGCGAGGTCTGTACCGATAAACTCATCTTT. Protein product: CALGELQGFFWGIREVCTDKLIF.

The chain links TRDV1 to TRDJ1; D unclear. Trimming pared 2 bases from V and 2 bases from J, leaving 15 bases between. The CDR3 loop spans 16 amino acids. Germline-derived CDR1 and CDR2 are TSWWSYY and QGS. CDR3 bases: TGTGCTCTTGGGGAAGAGAAGGCGGGACTTACCGATAAACTCATCTTT. As protein: CALGEEKAGLTDKLIF.

This clone is judged medium-sized (0.01 to 0.1%). The rearrangement joins TRDV1 to TRDJ1; the match to TRDD3 covers 10 bases. The CDR3 loop spans 19 amino acids. From germline, CDR1 is TSWWSYY and CDR2 QGS. J gave up 0 bases and V 9 bases, and 19 bases lay outside the gene matches. The CDR3 is CALEDVWGIRTSDTDKLIF. As DNA, the CDR3 is TGTGCTCTCGAGGACGTCTGGGGGATAAGGACTTCTGACACCGATAAACTCATCTTT.

This clone was seen a handful of times. This chain uses TRDV1 with TRDJ1; the match to TRDD3 covers 11 bases. CDR3 length: 24 amino acids. J was trimmed by 1 base and V by 1 base; bases with no gene match: 26. The germline gives CDR1 TSWWSYY, CDR2 QGS. CDR3: CALGEPKGQVFPRGGYAVTDKLIF. The CDR3 nucleotides read TGTGCTCTTGGGGAACCCAAGGGGCAAGTCTTCCCACGTGGGGGATACGCAGTCACCGATAAACTCATCTTT.

In its sample, this clone was seen a few times. The chain links TRDV1 to TRDJ1; 9 positions match TRDD3. V trimming: 0 bases; J trimming: 0 bases; junction bases outside the gene matches: 26. CDR1 is TSWWSYY, CDR2 QGS, per germline. This CDR3 region has 24 residues. The CDR3 DNA follows: TGTGCTCTTGGGGAACTAGTACGTCTCTACGGTCTGGGGGATCCCCCTCCGGACACCGATAAACTCATCTTT. Translation: CALGELVRLYGLGDPPPDTDKLIF.

This clone was observed a few times. The junction shows a germline mismatch at one end, possibly a read error. The chain uses TRDV1 and TRDJ1; 11 bases are shared with TRDD3. CDR1 and CDR2 from the germline V gene are TSWWSYY and QGS. The length of the CDR3 is 16 residues. The CDR3 region is CALGQLGDRSRDKLIF. As DNA, the CDR3 is TGTGCTCTTGGGCAACTGGGGGATAGATCAAGGGATAAACTCATCTTT.

This clone came up a few times. The V gene is TRDV2, the J gene TRDJ1; 12 bases map to TRDD3. CDR3 size: 21 residues. In germline, CDR1 is GEAIGNYY, CDR2 EKD. Germline trimming cut 3 bases from V and 4 bases from J; bases unmatched to any gene: 23. CDR3 amino acids: CACDRSSYVRLGDTRFDKLIF. The CDR3 DNA sequence: TGTGCCTGTGACCGTTCTTCCTACGTCCGACTGGGGGATACAAGGTTCGATAAACTCATCTTT.

The genes are TRDV1 and TRDJ1, with D hard to call. Germline loops: CDR1 TSWWSYY, CDR2 QGS. Trimming pared 4 bases from V and 5 bases from J, leaving 20 bases between. The CDR3 is made up of 16 amino acids. The CDR3 nucleotides are TGTGCTCTTGGGGGGACTACGACCCCAACAGGGGATAAACTCATCTTT. The encoded protein is CALGGTTTPTGDKLIF.

By its share, this clone is medium-sized. Other DNA sequences in this sample translate to the same CDR3. The rearrangement links TRDV1 to TRDJ1; a weak D match, TRDD3 (6 bases). Germline loops: CDR1 TSWWSYY, CDR2 QGS. The CDR3 contains 19 residues. Deletions cut 0 bases from V and 7 bases from J, with 27 bases between. CDR3 DNA sequence: TGTGCTCTTGGGGAACTAGGGCCCAACCTAGGATACTCGCCCGGTAAACTCATCTTT. Its protein product is CALGELGPNLGYSPGKLIF.

V usage is TRDV1 and J usage is TRDJ1, with TRDD3 identical over 7 bases. The germline V gene encodes CDR1 TSWWSYY and CDR2 QGS. With 0 bases clipped from V and 7 bases from J, the junction kept 20 bases outside the gene matches. There are 19 residues in the CDR3. The CDR3 here is CALGELPPQVLGLPPKLIF. The CDR3 region has the DNA TGTGCTCTTGGGGAACTCCCCCCCCAAGTACTGGGGCTTCCCCCTAAACTCATCTTT.

This clone has more than one count but fewer than ten. This chain uses TRDV1 with TRDJ1, with TRDD3 matching over 8 bases. Germline assignment: CDR1 TSWWSYY and CDR2 QGS. The CDR3 runs 18 residues. J was trimmed by 3 bases and V by 0 bases; bases with no gene match: 12. The CDR3 DNA follows: TGTGCTCTTGGGGAACTCCAAGTGGGAAACTGGGGGCCCGATAAACTCATCTTT. Its protein is CALGELQVGNWGPDKLIF.

As regards this clone: This may be a read error: a much more frequent sequence differs by one nucleotide. Additional DNA sequences in this sample encode the identical CDR3. The chain has TRDV1 and TRDJ1, with 9 bases fitting TRDD3. The CDR3 spans 22 residues. Germline V gene lookup returns CDR1 TSWWSYY and CDR2 QGS. Unmatched junction bases numbered 20, after V lost 0 bases and J lost 0 bases. CDR3 sequence reads: CALGELGPTVLGDTVYTDKLIF. For the CDR3, the DNA is TGTGCTCTTGGGGAACTAGGTCCAACTGTACTAGGGGATACGGTGTACACCGATAAACTCATCTTT.

The chain employs TRDV1 and TRDJ1; D remains unclear. The V gene lost 3 bases and the J gene lost 2 bases, with 13 bases spanning the gap. The CDR3 loop spans 15 amino acids. Germline CDR1 is TSWWSYY and CDR2 is QGS. This CDR3 reads CALGDRPLGTDKLIF. The CDR3 region has the DNA TGTGCTCTTGGGGATCGCCCTCTAGGGACCGATAAACTCATCTTT.

V is TRDV3 and J is TRDJ1; the D gene is possibly TRDD2 (5 bases). CDR3 size: 15 residues. V lost 3 bases to trimming and J lost 3 bases, with 20 bases between them. Looked up from germline, CDR1 is TVYSNPD and CDR2 is GDNSRS (reference sequence). The CDR3 coding sequence is TGTGCCTTCTACCTACATACTGATCTTCCCGATAAACTCATCTTT. This gives the protein CAFYLHTDLPDKLIF.

The chain employs TRDV1 and TRDJ1, with no clear D. This CDR3 is built from 28 residues. V was clipped by 0 bases and J by 4 bases, with 51 bases between them. Germline CDR1 TSWWSYY, CDR2 QGS. CDR3 protein: CALGELVPSYYAPDLFPEPRERGDKLIF. CDR3 sequence (DNA): TGTGCTCTTGGGGAACTAGTCCCCTCGTACTACGCCCCCGACTTGTTCCCCGAACCCCGAGAAAGGGGCGATAAACTCATCTTT.

This clone was counted between two and nine times. The rearrangement joins TRDV1 to TRDJ1; 13 nucleotides line up with TRDD3. The CDR3 is made up of 25 amino acids. CDR1 is TSWWSYY and CDR2 is QGS in the germline V gene. With V trimmed by 2 bases and J by 2 bases, 29 bases remained unmatched. This CDR3 reads CALGEVSSYDATGGYAKDSTDKLIF. In DNA form, the CDR3 reads TGTGCTCTTGGGGAAGTATCTTCCTACGACGCAACTGGGGGATACGCGAAGGATTCAACCGATAAACTCATCTTT.

This clone was counted only a few times. The chain employs TRDV1 and TRDJ1; TRDD3 aligns across 7 bases. The V segment lost 4 bases and the J segment 1 base; nucleotides outside the gene matches: 24. Germline CDR1 reads TSWWSYY; CDR2 reads QGS. The CDR3 is 21 amino acids. The CDR3 DNA reads as TGTGCTCTTGGGGGACTCATTCCTGGGGCGTACTGGGGCGCCACCACCGATAAACTCATCTTT. As protein: CALGGLIPGAYWGATTDKLIF.

This clone was seen a few times. The chain joins TRDV1 to TRDJ1; D may be TRDD2 or TRDD3 (5 bases each). Germline assignment: CDR1 TSWWSYY and CDR2 QGS. CDR3 length: 18 residues. The V end lost 4 bases, the J end lost 1 base, and 22 bases lay between the germline ends. Here the CDR3 reads CALGGPPYVVGATDKLIF. Here the CDR3 DNA reads TGTGCTCTTGGGGGCCCTCCCTACGTTGTTGGGGCCACCGATAAACTCATCTTT.

The sample holds a few counts of this clone. This chain links TRDV1 with TRDJ1; TRDD3 agrees at 10 bases. The CDR3 has 23 amino acids. CDR1 TSWWSYY and CDR2 QGS come from the germline V gene. The V gene end was trimmed by 4 bases and the J gene end by 4 bases; junction bases not matched to a gene: 30. CDR3 sequence (DNA): TGTGCTCTTGGGGCGACGCCTTCGGACGCCCTCCCAACGTACTGGGGGATGGTCGATAAACTCATCTTT. The encoded protein is CALGATPSDALPTYWGMVDKLIF.

The rearrangement uses TRDV1 and TRDJ2; 9 nucleotides match TRDD3. Germline V gene sequence: CDR1 TSWWSYY, CDR2 QGS. The CDR3 is 18 residues long. J lost 1 base, V lost 3 bases, and 9 bases had no gene match. The CDR3 reads CALGDLLGDNRLTAQLFF. DNA for the CDR3: TGTGCTCTTGGGGATCTATTGGGGGATAATCGTTTGACAGCACAACTCTTCTTT.

This clone was picked up a small number of times. The J gene is TRDJ1, the V gene TRDV1, with 8 nucleotides matching TRDD3. With 2 bases clipped from V and 4 bases from J, the junction kept 27 bases outside the gene matches. CDR1 is TSWWSYY and CDR2 is QGS in the germline V gene. CDR3 length: 22 residues. CDR3: CALGEYYPRDRTGDTSGDKLIF. CDR3 coding DNA: TGTGCTCTTGGGGAATACTATCCTCGGGATCGTACTGGGGATACCTCGGGCGATAAACTCATCTTT.

This clone was seen more than once but under ten times. The rearrangement joins TRDV1 to TRDJ1; 12 bases line up with TRDD3. This CDR3 region has 19 residues. Germline V CDR1 and CDR2: TSWWSYY, QGS. J lost 2 bases, V lost 2 bases, and 12 bases had no gene match. CDR3 sequence (DNA): TGTGCTCTTGGGGAATCACGACGAGCTGGGGGATACGGGACCGATAAACTCATCTTT. It is translated as CALGESRRAGGYGTDKLIF.

The V and J genes are TRDV1 and TRDJ1; 7 bases map to TRDD3. The germline gives CDR1 TSWWSYY, CDR2 QGS. The CDR3 runs to 25 residues. V lost 2 bases and J lost 2; bases outside the gene matches: 35. CDR3: CALGEGSSGGPGTLVLGLATDKLIF. CDR3 bases: TGTGCTCTTGGGGAAGGTAGTTCTGGAGGCCCTGGGACCCTCGTACTGGGGTTAGCAACCGATAAACTCATCTTT.

This clone is labeled as medium-sized. The rearrangement joins TRDV1 to TRDJ1, with 9 bases identical to TRDD3. The CDR3 has 22 residues. V shed 4 bases, J shed 2 bases, and the junction held 26 bases outside the gene matches. Germline V gene lookup returns CDR1 TSWWSYY and CDR2 QGS. The CDR3 DNA sequence: TGTGCTCTTGGGGTCCTCCCGTCCATAGCTACTGGGGGACCCGAGGATACCGATAAACTCATCTTT. This codes for CALGVLPSIATGGPEDTDKLIF.

The chain is built from TRDV1 and TRDJ1, with TRDD3 matching 12 bases. This CDR3 has 22 amino acids. J lost 7 bases, V lost 0 bases, and 24 bases had no gene match. Germline-derived CDR1 and CDR2 are TSWWSYY and QGS. The CDR3 is CALGELSRPPNLGDTGECKLIF. The CDR3 DNA sequence: TGTGCTCTTGGGGAACTTTCGAGGCCGCCTAACCTGGGGGATACGGGAGAATGTAAACTCATCTTT.